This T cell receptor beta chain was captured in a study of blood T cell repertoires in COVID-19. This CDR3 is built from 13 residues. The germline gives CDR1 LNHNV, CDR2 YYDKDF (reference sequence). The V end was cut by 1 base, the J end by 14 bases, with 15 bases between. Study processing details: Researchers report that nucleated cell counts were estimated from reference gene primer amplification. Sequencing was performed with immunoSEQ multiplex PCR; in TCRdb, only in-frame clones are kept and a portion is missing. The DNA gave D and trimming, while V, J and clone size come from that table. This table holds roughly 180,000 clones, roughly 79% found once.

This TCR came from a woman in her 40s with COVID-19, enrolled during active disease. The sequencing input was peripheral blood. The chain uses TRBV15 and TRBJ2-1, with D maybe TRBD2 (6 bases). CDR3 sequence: CATSRGSGQSKFF. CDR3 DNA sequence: TGTGCCACCAGCAGAGGTAGCGGACAAAGCAAGTTCTTC.